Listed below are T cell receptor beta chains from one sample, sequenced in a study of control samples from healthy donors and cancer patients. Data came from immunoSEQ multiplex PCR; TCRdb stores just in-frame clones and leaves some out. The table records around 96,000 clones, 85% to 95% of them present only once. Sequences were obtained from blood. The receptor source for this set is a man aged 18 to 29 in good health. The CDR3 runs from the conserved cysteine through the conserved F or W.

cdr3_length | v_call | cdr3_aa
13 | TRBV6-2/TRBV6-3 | CASSLVLSRELFF
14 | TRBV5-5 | CASSLQGGNTEAFF
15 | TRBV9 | CASSVNVGDIETQYF
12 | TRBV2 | CASSPSGETQYF
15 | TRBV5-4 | CASSQPGQGGTEAFF
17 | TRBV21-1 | CASLAPRVEGTGNTIYF
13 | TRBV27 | CASSLVGTYGYTF
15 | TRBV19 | CASSATLAGGHEQFF
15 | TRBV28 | CASSSPGTGVEKLFF
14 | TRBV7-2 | CASRTSGPTGELFF
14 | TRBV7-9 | CASSLDSYNSPLHF
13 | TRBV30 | CAWNKGSLHEQYF
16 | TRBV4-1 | CASSQYLAGNYNEQFF
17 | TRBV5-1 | CASSLDVGGRRNYGYTF
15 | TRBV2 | CASGDGTDFVYGYTF
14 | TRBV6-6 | CASSLTGGNTEAFF
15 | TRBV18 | CASSPPGWGDNEQFF
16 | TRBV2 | CASSEWQGLQNTEAFF
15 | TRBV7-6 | CASSLAATGSETQYF
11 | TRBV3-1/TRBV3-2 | CASSQDREKFF
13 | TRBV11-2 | CASSSEGIRELFF
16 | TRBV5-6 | CASSPDAGGVMQPQHF